A selection of T cell receptor beta chains follows, all from one sample in a study of beta chain features in type 1 diabetes. TCRdb's copy holds only in-frame clones and misses some; the assay was immunoSEQ multiplex PCR. The table has 360,000 or so clones, less than 20% seen once. The specimen was naive CD4+ T cells from blood. All receptors come from a woman younger than 30 in good health. Each CDR3 is given with its conserved first and last residue. The D gene is left open where the match is weak. Where a row states a size, it is once, few, many or the class of an expanded clone; other rows omit it.

abundance,v_gene,j_gene,d_gene,CDR3nt,CDR3aa
.,TRBV18,TRBJ2-5,TRBD2,TGTGCCAGCTCACCGTGGGAGGGTACACAAGAGACCCAGTACTTC,CASSPWEGTQETQYF
few,TRBV19,TRBJ2-1,TRBD1,TGTGCCAGTAGACGGGGGACAGGCTCGGGATATGAGCAGTTCTTC,CASRRGTGSGYEQFF
once,TRBV30,TRBJ1-2,.,TGTGCCTGGAGTACAGCAGCAGGGCGCATCGGAGGCTACACCTTC,CAWSTAAGRIGGYTF
.,TRBV4-1,TRBJ1-1,.,TGCGCCAGCAGCCAACTTTCGGGCACTGAAGCTTTCTTT,CASSQLSGTEAFF
.,TRBV30,TRBJ1-1,TRBD1,TGTGCCTGGGGAAGATACAGGGGGCAAGAGTACACTGAAGCTTTCTTT,CAWGRYRGQEYTEAFF
.,TRBV30,TRBJ2-3,.,TGTGCCTGGAGTCCAACTAGCACAGATACGCAGTATTTT,CAWSPTSTDTQYF
.,TRBV30,TRBJ1-5,.,TGTGCCTGGAGTGTGAGGATGTTTCAGCCCCAGCATTTT,CAWSVRMFQPQHF
few,TRBV18,TRBJ1-4,.,TGTGCCAGCTCACCGGTGGGCTGGGAAAAACTGTTTTTT,CASSPVGWEKLFF
few,TRBV4-3,TRBJ2-7,.,TGCGCCAGCAGCCAAGATAACGAGCAGTACTTC,CASSQDNEQYF
few,TRBV9,TRBJ2-5,.,TGTGCCAGCAGCGTAGAAGGGGGGGGGACCCAGTACTTC,CASSVEGGGTQYF
few,TRBV15,TRBJ2-1,.,TGTGCCACCAGCATCTCAGATGAGCAGTTCTTC,CATSISDEQFF
few,TRBV7-2,TRBJ2-2,TRBD2,TGTGCCAGCAGCTTAGAGCGGGGGGGCGGGGCCGGGGAGCTGTTTTTT,CASSLERGGGAGELFF
.,TRBV7-2,TRBJ1-2,.,TGTGCCAGCAGCTTAGTCGCGTACCTAGCTAACTATGGCTACACCTTC,CASSLVAYLANYGYTF
.,TRBV7-9,TRBJ2-7,TRBD2,TGTGCCAGCAGCCCAGCAGTAGCGGGAGCCTACGAGCAGTACTTC,CASSPAVAGAYEQYF
few,TRBV7-2,TRBJ2-3,.,TGTGCCAGCAGCATGTTCGGAGATACGCAGTATTTT,CASSMFGDTQYF
.,TRBV2,TRBJ1-4,.,TGTGCCAGCAGCCTCGAAAAACTGTTTTTT,CASSLEKLFF
.,TRBV9,TRBJ2-1,TRBD2,TGTGCCAGCAGCGTAGTTCCGAGACTAGCGGGAGTGGTTCCCTACAATGAGCAGTTCTTC,CASSVVPRLAGVVPYNEQFF
.,TRBV29-1,TRBJ1-4,TRBD1,TGCAGCGTGTCTCCCGGGACAGCAACTAATGAAAAACTGTTTTTT,CSVSPGTATNEKLFF
few,TRBV9,TRBJ2-5,TRBD2,TGTGCCAGCAGCGTAGGTCCTTCCGGGACTAGCGGGGAGACCCAGTACTTC,CASSVGPSGTSGETQYF
.,TRBV6-5,TRBJ1-1,.,TGTGCCAGCAGTTACTTCAGGGCTCCAAACACTGAAGCTTTCTTT,CASSYFRAPNTEAFF
.,TRBV25-1,TRBJ1-5,.,TGTGCCAGCAGTGAACTGACAGGCGTTAATCAGCCCCAGCATTTT,CASSELTGVNQPQHF
few,TRBV30,TRBJ1-5,.,TGTGCCTGGAGTGGCGGAGGAAGCCAGCCCCAGCATTTT,CAWSGGGSQPQHF
.,TRBV9,TRBJ2-5,.,TGTGCCAGCAGCGCGACGGGTAAAGAGACCCAGTACTTC,CASSATGKETQYF
.,TRBV5-8,TRBJ2-7,.,TGTGCCAGCAGCTATCAGGGATACTACGAGCAGTACTTC,CASSYQGYYEQYF
.,TRBV7-3,TRBJ1-2,.,TGTGCCAGCAGCCCTGACAGATCCTATGGCTACACCTTC,CASSPDRSYGYTF
.,TRBV29-1,TRBJ1-1,.,TGCAGCGTTGAAGGGCCCCACACTGAAGCTTTCTTT,CSVEGPHTEAFF
.,TRBV18,TRBJ2-3,.,TGTGCCAGCTCACCGCCAGTGGCTACGCAGTATTTT,CASSPPVATQYF
few,TRBV2,TRBJ2-3,.,TGTGCCAGCACTGCCAGGGCAGATACGCAGTATTTT,CASTARADTQYF
.,TRBV5-1,TRBJ2-5,.,TGCGCCAGCAGTGGTTTGGGGAGAGACTACTCCCAGTACTTC,CASSGLGRDYSQYF
once,TRBV9,TRBJ2-4,.,TGTGCCAGCAGCGTAGCAGTTGGCAGGGGCATTCAGTACTTC,CASSVAVGRGIQYF
.,TRBV5-1,TRBJ2-3,TRBD2,TGCGCCAGCAGCTCACTAGCGGAGAGGTGGGATACGCAGTATTTT,CASSSLAERWDTQYF
few,TRBV7-2,TRBJ1-5,.,TGTGCCAGCAGCTTAGCCGCAGGGGTCAATCAGCCCCAGCATTTT,CASSLAAGVNQPQHF
few,TRBV5-4,TRBJ2-3,.,TGTGCCAGCAGCTTAGCTCGAGGGGATACGCAGTATTTT,CASSLARGDTQYF
few,TRBV4-1,TRBJ2-3,TRBD2,TGCGCCAGCAGCCAAGTAGTAGCGGGGTCTACAGATACGCAGTATTTT,CASSQVVAGSTDTQYF
few,TRBV4-1,TRBJ2-7,TRBD2,TGCGCCAGCAGCCAAGGGGTAGCGGGATTCTACGAGCAGTACTTC,CASSQGVAGFYEQYF
.,TRBV9,TRBJ2-1,.,TGTGCCAGCAGCGGATACCCCGGGAATGAGCAGTTCTTC,CASSGYPGNEQFF
few,TRBV7-2,TRBJ1-2,TRBD1,TGTGCCAGCAGCTCGGCCGGGACAGCCTATGGCTACACCTTC,CASSSAGTAYGYTF
.,TRBV18,TRBJ2-5,TRBD1,TGTGCCAGCTCACTACGGGACAGGGGATTGAGGGAGACCCAGTACTTC,CASSLRDRGLRETQYF
.,TRBV30,TRBJ2-7,.,TGTGCCTGGAGTACAGGATACGAGCAGTACTTC,CAWSTGYEQYF
.,TRBV30,TRBJ2-2,TRBD2,TGTGCCTGGAGCCCCCCGAGACTAGCTGAGAACACCGGGGAGCTGTTTTTT,CAWSPPRLAENTGELFF
few,TRBV27,TRBJ1-5,TRBD1,TGTGCCAGCAGTCCGCGGACAGGGTATCAGCCCCAGCATTTT,CASSPRTGYQPQHF
few,TRBV4-2,TRBJ1-1,.,TGTGCCAGCAGCCAAGTTCTTAATACTGAAGCTTTCTTT,CASSQVLNTEAFF
.,TRBV7-9,TRBJ2-5,TRBD2,TGTGCCAGCAGCTTAGGGGACTACCCGGGGCCCGAGACCCAGTACTTC,CASSLGDYPGPETQYF
few,TRBV4-1,TRBJ2-5,TRBD2,TGCGCCAGCAGCCAAATTGCTAGCGGGAGTCTTCGCGAGACCCAGTACTTC,CASSQIASGSLRETQYF
.,TRBV7-9,TRBJ1-6,.,TGTGCCAGCAGCTACGAAGGGGCCTCACCCCTCCACTTT,CASSYEGASPLHF
few,TRBV7-2,TRBJ2-1,.,TGTGCCAGCAGCTTATATGGGGGGGGCCTCATCGTGAATGAGCAGTTCTTC,CASSLYGGGLIVNEQFF
few,TRBV9,TRBJ1-2,.,TGTGCCAGCAGCCTTACATCGCGGTACACCTTC,CASSLTSRYTF
.,TRBV5-1,TRBJ2-3,TRBD2,TGCGCCAGCAGCTTGTTGGGACTAGCGGGAATCACAGATACGCAGTATTTT,CASSLLGLAGITDTQYF
.,TRBV9,TRBJ1-1,TRBD1,TGTGCCAGCAGCGCCGGGACAGGGGTTCAAGCTTTCTTT,CASSAGTGVQAFF
.,TRBV19,TRBJ1-5,TRBD1,TGTGCCAGTACCCGGACAGGGGGCGCGTATAGCAATCAGCCCCAGCATTTT,CASTRTGGAYSNQPQHF